Each of the 16 T cell receptor beta chains below was sequenced from the same sample in a study of T cell responses to AZD1222 COVID-19 vaccine. The repertoire was sequenced with immunoSEQ multiplex PCR; TCRdb's copy has only in-frame clones and lacks some. Among about 180,000 clones listed, 80% to 90% were seen once. The sequencing used peripheral blood, collected on day 0 of AZD1222 vaccination. The receptors derive from an adult in good health.

The rearrangement joins TRBV30 to TRBJ2-3; 14 nucleotides line up with TRBD2. V trimming: 5 bases; J trimming: 3 bases; junction bases outside the gene matches: 7. The CDR3 is 16 amino acids. Germline loops: CDR1 GTSNPN, CDR2 SVGIG (reference sequence). In DNA form, the CDR3 reads TGTGCCTGGGCTCTCGGGACTAGCGGGAGAACAGATACGCAGTATTTT. Translated, it gives CAWALGTSGRTDTQYF.

V and J are TRBV30 and TRBJ2-7; D unclear. Looked up from germline, CDR1 is GTSNPN and CDR2 is SVGIG (reference sequence). V lost 2 bases, J lost 10 bases, and 15 bases lay in between. The CDR3 extends over 12 amino acids. This chain's CDR3 is CAWSIRQEKQYF. The CDR3 DNA is TGTGCCTGGAGTATTCGTCAGGAGAAACAGTACTTC.

J is TRBJ1-1 and V is TRBV4-1, with D perhaps matching TRBD1 (5 bases). Germline-derived CDR1 and CDR2 are MGHRA and YSYEKL. Deletions cut 0 bases from V and 7 bases from J, with 12 bases between. This CDR3 is built from 14 residues. The CDR3 loop is CASSQEGVGDEAFF. The CDR3 DNA follows: TGCGCCAGCAGCCAAGAGGGGGTGGGTGATGAAGCTTTCTTT.

V is TRBV30 and J is TRBJ1-4; the D is unclear. The CDR3 runs to 10 residues. Germline V gene sequence: CDR1 GTSNPN, CDR2 SVGIG (reference sequence). Trimming removed 4 bases from V and 8 bases from J, with 5 bases in between. This chain's CDR3 is CAWKAEKLFF. The CDR3 DNA follows: TGTGCCTGGAAGGCGGAAAAACTGTTTTTT.

The chain uses TRBV12-3 or TRBV12-4 and TRBJ1-4; 10 nucleotides agree with TRBD1. The CDR3 runs 13 residues. The V gene end was trimmed by 1 base and the J gene end by 10 bases; junction bases not matched to a gene: 0. The CDR3 nucleotides are TGTGCCAGCAGTTTAGGGACAGGGGGAAAACTGTTTTTT. This sequence encodes CASSLGTGGKLFF.

In its sample, this clone was seen a few times. The J gene is TRBJ2-3, the V gene TRBV9; TRBD2 aligns across 11 bases. The CDR3 has 16 residues. Germline CDR1 reads SGDLS; CDR2 reads YYNGEE. Germline trimming cut 4 bases from V and 2 bases from J; bases unmatched to any gene: 6. The CDR3 DNA reads TGTGCCAGCAGCTCCAGACTAGCGGGGAACACAGATACGCAGTATTTT. It codes for CASSSRLAGNTDTQYF.

The chain employs TRBV5-1 and TRBJ2-5; 10 bases map to TRBD2. The trim removed 0 bases at V and 5 bases at J, leaving 13 bases unmatched. Looked up from germline, CDR1 is SGHRS and CDR2 is YFSETQ. CDR3 size: 18 residues. DNA of the CDR3: TGCGCCAGCAGCTTGGAAGTACTAGCGGGATCCCGAACCGAGACCCAGTACTTC. Protein product: CASSLEVLAGSRTETQYF.

The chain recombines TRBV7-9 with TRBJ2-1; 7 bases map to TRBD2. The germline gives CDR1 SEHNR, CDR2 FQNEAQ (reference sequence). The ends lost 4 bases at V and 0 bases at J; junction bases unmatched: 6. The CDR3 totals 16 residues. CDR3 loop: CASSSGRGSSYNEQFF. The CDR3 bases are TGTGCCAGCAGCTCCGGGCGCGGGAGCTCCTACAATGAGCAGTTCTTC.

This clone was counted once. The genes are TRBV4-1 and TRBJ1-1; 7 positions match TRBD1. Unmatched junction bases numbered 5, after V lost 3 bases and J lost 1 base. Looked up from germline, CDR1 is MGHRA and CDR2 is YSYEKL. The CDR3 loop spans 15 amino acids. Here the CDR3 DNA reads TGCGCCAGCAGCCAGTTACAGGGGACGAACACTGAAGCTTTCTTT. Its protein product is CASSQLQGTNTEAFF.

The rearrangement uses TRBV7-9 and TRBJ1-1; 7 nucleotides agree with TRBD1. The CDR3 spans 14 residues. In germline, CDR1 is SEHNR, CDR2 FQNEAQ (reference sequence). The ends lost 6 bases at V and 4 bases at J; junction bases unmatched: 8. The CDR3 DNA sequence: TGTGCCAGCAGTCAAAACAGGGGTTTCACTGAAGCTTTCTTT. This sequence encodes CASSQNRGFTEAFF.

This rearrangement joins TRBV18 to TRBJ1-5; D not resolved. V lost 2 bases, J lost 6 bases, and 17 bases lay in between. Germline CDR1 KGHSH, CDR2 LQKENI. This CDR3 is built from 16 residues. CDR3 DNA: TGTGCCAGCTCACCAGGTTTTAAGGGTGAGGGTCAGCCCCAGCATTTT. Translated, it gives CASSPGFKGEGQPQHF.

This clone was counted a single time. This chain links TRBV6-4 with TRBJ1-2, with 9 bases identical to TRBD1. This CDR3 comprises 15 residues. V was clipped by 6 bases and J by 3 bases; unmatched bases: 8. Germline values: CDR1 MRHNA, CDR2 SNTAGT. The CDR3 protein is CASRPSTGGHYGYTF. CDR3 in DNA: TGTGCCAGCAGGCCTAGTACAGGGGGCCACTATGGCTACACCTTC.

The CDR3 DNA is TGTGCCAGCTCACCACCGTTAGGGAGGTCTACTGAAGCTTTCTTT. It yields the protein CASSPPLGRSTEAFF. The V gene is TRBV18, the J gene TRBJ1-1; no clear D. The CDR3 loop spans 15 amino acids. The germline gives CDR1 KGHSH, CDR2 LQKENI. Trimming took off 0 bases at V and 5 bases at J, with 13 bases between the two ends. The variable domain in full, with the rest retrieved from reference TRBV18 and TRBJ1-1, is NAGVMQNPRHLVRRRGQEARLRCSPMKGHSHVYWYRQLPEEGLKFMVYLQKENIIDESGMPKERFSAEFPKEGPSILRIQQVVRGDSAAYFCASSPPLGRSTEAFFGQGTRLTVV.

This chain uses TRBV28 with TRBJ2-7, with 7 bases aligning to TRBD1. CDR3 size: 15 residues. Germline loops: CDR1 MDHEN, CDR2 SYDVKM. With V trimmed by 3 bases and J by 3 bases, 8 bases remained unmatched. The CDR3 reads CASSFQGVRVYEQYF. CDR3 bases: TGTGCCAGCAGTTTCCAGGGGGTGAGAGTCTACGAGCAGTACTTC.

The CDR3: CAWEAGGIEQYF. In DNA, the CDR3 is TGTGCCTGGGAAGCGGGGGGTATCGAGCAGTACTTC. J is TRBJ2-7 and V is TRBV30; 9 positions match TRBD2. V lost 5 bases to trimming and J lost 6 bases; unmatched junction nucleotides: 5. The CDR3 totals 12 residues. Germline lookup yields CDR1 GTSNPN and CDR2 SVGIG (reference sequence). The variable domain in full, completed from reference TRBV30 and TRBJ2-7, reads SQTIHQWPATLVQPVGSPLSLECTVEGTSNPNLYWYRQAAGRGLQLLFYSVGIGQISSEVPQNLSASRPQDRQFILSSKKLLLSDSGFYLCAWEAGGIEQYFGPGTRLTVT.

DNA for the CDR3: TGTGCCTGGAGCTTGAATGGGGACTTCTCTGGAAACACCATATATTTT. This codes for CAWSLNGDFSGNTIYF. V is TRBV30 and J is TRBJ1-3, with D perhaps TRBD1 (5 bases). The CDR3 consists of 16 residues. In germline, CDR1 is GTSNPN, CDR2 SVGIG (reference sequence). Trimming pared 3 bases from V and 0 bases from J, leaving 15 bases between.